A single sample gave rise to the 15 T cell receptor beta chains below, sequenced in a study of blood T cell repertoires in COVID-19. The repertoire was sequenced with immunoSEQ multiplex PCR; TCRdb's copy has only in-frame clones and lacks some. The table has 200,000 to 250,000 clones, about 83% seen once; the top ten hold about 2%. The sample comprised peripheral blood. The receptors derive from a man between 25 and 39 years old who had recovered from COVID-19.

The chain carries TRBV2 and TRBJ2-4; D gene uncertain. The CDR3 totals 16 residues. CDR1 and CDR2 (germline): SNHLY, FYNNEI. V was shortened by 5 bases and J by 2 bases, with 16 bases between the two germline ends. CDR3: CASSQLWARSKNIQYF. The DNA of the CDR3 is TGTGCCAGCAGTCAGTTGTGGGCTCGGTCCAAAAACATTCAGTACTTC.

V usage is TRBV10-3 and J usage is TRBJ2-1; maybe TRBD1 (6 bases). The germline gives CDR1 ENHRY, CDR2 SYGVKD. CDR3 size: 15 residues. The V end lost 6 bases, the J end lost 0 bases, and 12 bases lay between the germline ends. CDR3 residues: CAIRQGDYSYNEQFF. The CDR3 DNA is TGTGCCATCAGACAGGGTGATTACTCCTACAATGAGCAGTTCTTC.

Note on this clone: Other DNA sequences in this sample translate to the same CDR3. This chain links TRBV9 with TRBJ2-3, with a weak D call TRBD2 (7 bases). Germline assignment: CDR1 SGDLS and CDR2 YYNGEE. Trimming stripped 0 bases from V and 2 bases from J, with 10 bases between. The CDR3 has 15 residues. The CDR3 DNA follows: TGTGCCAGCAGCGTAGCGGGGGGCATCACAGATACGCAGTATTTT. Residues: CASSVAGGITDTQYF. The variable domain in full, with the rest retrieved from reference TRBV9 and TRBJ2-3, is DSGVTQTPKHLITATGQRVTLRCSPRSGDLSVYWYQQSLDQGLQFLIQYYNGEERAKGNILERFSAQQFPDLHSELNLSSLELGDSALYFCASSVAGGITDTQYFGPGTRLTVL.

The chain combines TRBV5-4 with TRBJ2-1, with TRBD1 matching 9 bases. Germline CDR1 and CDR2: SGHNT and YYREEE (reference sequence). V lost 3 bases to trimming and J lost 7 bases; unmatched junction nucleotides: 8. There are 15 residues in the CDR3. The CDR3 coding sequence is TGTGCCAGCAGCTCTACCGGGACAGGGAGAAATGAGCAGTTCTTC. Encoded protein: CASSSTGTGRNEQFF.

The V call is TRBV9, the J call TRBJ2-7; D perhaps matches TRBD2 (7 bases). V was cut by 0 bases and J by 4 bases, with 14 bases left in between. CDR3 length: 15 amino acids. CDR1 is SGDLS and CDR2 is YYNGEE in the germline V gene. As DNA, the CDR3 is TGTGCCAGCAGCGTAGACGCGGGGGCCGGATACGAGCAGTACTTC. Translating gives CASSVDAGAGYEQYF.

This clone turned up a few times. The gene calls are TRBV3-1 (or the pseudogene TRBV3-2) and TRBJ1-5; 7 bases match TRBD1. Germline CDR1 reads LGHDT; CDR2 reads YNNKEL (reference sequence). The V segment lost 4 bases and the J segment 5 bases; nucleotides outside the gene matches: 5. This CDR3 is 14 amino acids long. This CDR3 is CASSPTGFDQPQHF. The DNA for the CDR3 is TGTGCCAGCAGCCCGACAGGGTTCGATCAGCCCCAGCATTTT.

The V gene is TRBV27, the J gene TRBJ1-1; the D gene is possibly TRBD1 (6 bases). Looked up from germline, CDR1 is MNHEY and CDR2 is SMNVEV (reference sequence). The germline V and J ends were trimmed by 6 bases and 11 bases, with 13 bases remaining between them. The CDR3 contains 11 residues. In DNA, the CDR3 is TGTGCCAGCAGAATCAGGGGACGGGCTTTCTTT. Its translation: CASRIRGRAFF.

This clone has only one observation. The rearrangement joins TRBV6-2 or TRBV6-3 to TRBJ2-3; 8 nucleotides line up with TRBD2. CDR3 length: 15 residues. V lost 6 bases and J lost 4; bases outside the gene matches: 9. From germline, CDR1 is MNHEY and CDR2 SVGEGT. The CDR3 bases are TGTGCCAGCAGCGAGGATAGCGGGGAATCAGATACGCAGTATTTT. Its translation: CASSEDSGESDTQYF.

The gene calls are TRBV27 and TRBJ1-5; D is ambiguous. The CDR3 extends over 16 amino acids. Trimming removed 5 bases at V and 4 bases at J, with 18 bases between. The V gene's germline CDR1 is MNHEY and CDR2 SMNVEV (reference sequence). DNA of the CDR3: TGTGCCAGCAGTCCCTTAGCGGGAAGCGGGAATCAGCCCCAGCATTTT. Its translation is CASSPLAGSGNQPQHF.

In this sample, this clone turned up a few times. The V gene is TRBV19, the J gene TRBJ1-1; 8 bases are shared with TRBD1. The germline V gene encodes CDR1 LNHDA and CDR2 SQIVND (reference sequence). The CDR3 sequence is 15 residues long. J gave up 5 bases and V 6 bases, and 11 bases lay outside the gene matches. The CDR3 here is CASSPRGPVRTEAFF. The CDR3, as DNA: TGTGCCAGTAGCCCCAGGGGGCCAGTAAGGACTGAAGCTTTCTTT.

This chain connects TRBV2 to TRBJ1-5, with D possibly being TRBD1 (6 bases). Germline V gene lookup returns CDR1 SNHLY and CDR2 FYNNEI. The CDR3 runs to 12 residues. V gave up 7 bases and J gave up 4 bases, with 8 bases separating them. CDR3 in amino acids: CASTTGNQPQHF. The CDR3, as DNA: TGTGCCAGCACCACAGGGAATCAGCCCCAGCATTTT.

The rearrangement uses TRBV5-4 and TRBJ2-2, with D perhaps TRBD2 (7 bases). Germline CDR1 is SGHNT and CDR2 is YYREEE (reference sequence). V was shortened by 1 base and J by 3 bases, with 13 bases between the two germline ends. This CDR3 comprises 16 residues. In DNA, the CDR3 is TGTGCCAGCAGCTTGACTCGGGGGGCCTACACCGGGGAGCTGTTTTTT. It yields the protein CASSLTRGAYTGELFF.

The chain joins TRBV18 to TRBJ2-5; D perhaps matches TRBD2 (6 bases). This CDR3 comprises 15 residues. The germline V gene has CDR1 KGHSH and CDR2 LQKENI. V lost 2 bases, J lost 1 base, and 11 bases lay in between. Here the CDR3 reads CASSPVGLFQETQYF. As DNA, the CDR3 is TGTGCCAGCTCACCAGTGGGACTCTTCCAAGAGACCCAGTACTTC.

V is TRBV7-9 and J is TRBJ2-3; 8 positions match TRBD2. The V and J ends lost 5 bases and 1 base, in that order; junction bases with no gene match: 5. This CDR3 is 15 amino acids long. CDR1 and CDR2 from the germline V gene are SEHNR and FQNEAQ (reference sequence). The CDR3 spells CASSGRGDRTDTQYF. In DNA form, the CDR3 reads TGTGCCAGCAGCGGGCGGGGGGACCGCACAGATACGCAGTATTTT.

V and J are TRBV3-1 (or the pseudogene TRBV3-2) and TRBJ1-6; 7 bases align to TRBD1. The V gene end was trimmed by 2 bases and the J gene end by 9 bases; junction bases not matched to a gene: 4. This CDR3 region has 14 residues. CDR1 is LGHDT, CDR2 YNNKEL, per germline (reference sequence). CDR3 amino acids: CASSQTNRGSPLHF. DNA for the CDR3: TGTGCCAGCAGCCAAACTAACAGGGGTTCACCCCTCCACTTT.